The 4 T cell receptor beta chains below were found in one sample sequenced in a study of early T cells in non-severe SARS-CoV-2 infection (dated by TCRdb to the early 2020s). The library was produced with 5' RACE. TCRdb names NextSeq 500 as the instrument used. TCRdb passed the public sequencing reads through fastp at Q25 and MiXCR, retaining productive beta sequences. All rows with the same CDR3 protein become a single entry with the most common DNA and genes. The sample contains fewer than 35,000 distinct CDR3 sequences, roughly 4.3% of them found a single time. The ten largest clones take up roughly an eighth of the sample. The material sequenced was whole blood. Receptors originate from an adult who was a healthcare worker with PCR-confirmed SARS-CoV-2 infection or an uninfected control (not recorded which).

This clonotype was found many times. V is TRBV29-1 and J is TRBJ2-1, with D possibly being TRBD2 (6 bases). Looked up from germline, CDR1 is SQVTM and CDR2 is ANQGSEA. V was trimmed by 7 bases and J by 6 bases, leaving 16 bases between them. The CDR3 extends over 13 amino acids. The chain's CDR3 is CSGTGTLFNEQFF. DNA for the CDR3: TGCAGCGGAACCGGGACTTTATTCAATGAGCAGTTCTTC.

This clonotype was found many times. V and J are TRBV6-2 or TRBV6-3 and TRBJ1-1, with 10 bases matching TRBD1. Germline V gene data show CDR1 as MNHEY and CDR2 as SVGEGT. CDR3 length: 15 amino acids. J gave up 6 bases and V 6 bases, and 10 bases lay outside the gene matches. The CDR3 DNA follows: TGTGCCAGCAGAGATCCGGGACAGGGGTGGCCTGAAGCTTTCTTT. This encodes CASRDPGQGWPEAFF.

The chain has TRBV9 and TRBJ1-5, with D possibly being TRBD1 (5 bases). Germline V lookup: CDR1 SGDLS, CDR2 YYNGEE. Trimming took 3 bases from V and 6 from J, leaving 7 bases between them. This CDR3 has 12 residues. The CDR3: CASSAGGQPQHF. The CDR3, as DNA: TGTGCCAGCAGCGCGGGGGGTCAGCCCCAGCATTTT.

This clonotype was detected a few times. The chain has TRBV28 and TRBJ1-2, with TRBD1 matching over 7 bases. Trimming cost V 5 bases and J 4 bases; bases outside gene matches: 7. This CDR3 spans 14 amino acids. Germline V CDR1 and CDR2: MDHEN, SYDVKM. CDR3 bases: TGTGCCAGCAGTATAACAGGGGCCCTCTATGGCTACACCTTC. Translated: CASSITGALYGYTF.